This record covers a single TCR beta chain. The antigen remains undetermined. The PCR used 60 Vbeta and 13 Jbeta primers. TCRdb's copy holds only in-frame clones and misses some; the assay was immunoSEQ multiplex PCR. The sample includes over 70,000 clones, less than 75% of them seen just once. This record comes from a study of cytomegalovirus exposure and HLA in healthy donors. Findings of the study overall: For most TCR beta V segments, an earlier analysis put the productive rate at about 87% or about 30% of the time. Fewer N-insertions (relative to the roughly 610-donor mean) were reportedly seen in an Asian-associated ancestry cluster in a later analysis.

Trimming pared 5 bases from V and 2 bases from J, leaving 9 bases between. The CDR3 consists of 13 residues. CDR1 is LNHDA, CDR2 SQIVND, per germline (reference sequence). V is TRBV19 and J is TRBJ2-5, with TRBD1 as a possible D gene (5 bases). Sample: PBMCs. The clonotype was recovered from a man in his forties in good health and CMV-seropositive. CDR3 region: CASSWRTQETQYF. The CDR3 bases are TGTGCCAGTAGTTGGCGGACACAAGAGACCCAGTACTTC.